The entry below describes one TCR beta chain. Source study methods: Reference gene primer amplification yielded estimated nucleated cell counts. Using immunoSEQ multiplex PCR, the repertoire was profiled, and TCRdb retains in-frame clones only, with some absent. That table supplies the V and J calls and clone size; D and trimming were determined from the DNA. The table lists some 380,000 clones, around 90% of them singletons. This entry belongs to a study of blood T cell repertoires in COVID-19. Participant-given clinical history determined each cohort assignment. The CDR3 runs to 15 residues. The rearrangement uses TRBV21-1 and TRBJ1-1; the table gives TRBD1 as D, unverified against the DNA. TRBV21-1 is assigned pseudogene status. The clonotype was recovered from a middle-aged woman with acute COVID-19. The sample consisted of PBMCs or T cells enriched from blood (not recorded which). CDR3 coding DNA: TGTGCCAGCAGCAAAGAGGAACAGGAGAACACTGAAGCTTTCTTT. This sequence encodes CASSKEEQENTEAFF.